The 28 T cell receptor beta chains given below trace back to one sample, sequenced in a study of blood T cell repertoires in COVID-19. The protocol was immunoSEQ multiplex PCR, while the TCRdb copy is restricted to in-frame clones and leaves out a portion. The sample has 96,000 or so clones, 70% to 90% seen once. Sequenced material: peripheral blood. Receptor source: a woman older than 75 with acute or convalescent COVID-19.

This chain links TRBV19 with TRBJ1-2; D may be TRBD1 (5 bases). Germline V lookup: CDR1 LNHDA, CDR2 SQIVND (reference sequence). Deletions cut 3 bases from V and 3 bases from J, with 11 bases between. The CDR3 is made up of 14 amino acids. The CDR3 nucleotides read TGTGCCAGTAGTATCGATGGACACTACTATGGCTACACCTTC. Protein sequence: CASSIDGHYYGYTF. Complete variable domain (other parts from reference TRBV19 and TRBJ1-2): DGGITQSPKYLFRKEGQNVTLSCEQNLNHDAMYWYRQDPGQGLRLIYYSQIVNDFQKGDIAEGYSVSREKKESFPLTVTSAQKNPTAFYLCASSIDGHYYGYTFGSGTRLTVV.

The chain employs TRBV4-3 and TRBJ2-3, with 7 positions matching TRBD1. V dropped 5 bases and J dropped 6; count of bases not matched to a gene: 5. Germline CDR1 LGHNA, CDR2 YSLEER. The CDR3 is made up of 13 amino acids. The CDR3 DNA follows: TGCGCCAGCAGCTTGACAGGGTCGGATACGCAGTATTTT. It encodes CASSLTGSDTQYF.

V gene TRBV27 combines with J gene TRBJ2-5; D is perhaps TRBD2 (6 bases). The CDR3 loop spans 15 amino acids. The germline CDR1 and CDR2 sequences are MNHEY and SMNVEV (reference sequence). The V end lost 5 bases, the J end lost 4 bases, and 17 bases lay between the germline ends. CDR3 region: CASSHPPGTSETQYF. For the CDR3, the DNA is TGTGCCAGCAGTCACCCCCCGGGGACTTCAGAGACCCAGTACTTC.

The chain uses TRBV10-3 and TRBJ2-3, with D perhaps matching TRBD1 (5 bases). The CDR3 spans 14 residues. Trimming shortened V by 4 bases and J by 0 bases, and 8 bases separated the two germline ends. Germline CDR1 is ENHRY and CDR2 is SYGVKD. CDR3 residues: CAISVDRSTDTQYF. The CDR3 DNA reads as TGTGCCATCAGTGTTGACAGAAGCACAGATACGCAGTATTTT.

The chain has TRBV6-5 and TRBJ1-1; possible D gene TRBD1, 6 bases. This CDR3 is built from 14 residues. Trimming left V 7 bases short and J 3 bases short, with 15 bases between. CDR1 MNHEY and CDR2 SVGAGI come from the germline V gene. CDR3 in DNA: TGTGCCAGCACCGGGGCTGGGGGCCACACTGAAGCTTTCTTT. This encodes CASTGAGGHTEAFF.

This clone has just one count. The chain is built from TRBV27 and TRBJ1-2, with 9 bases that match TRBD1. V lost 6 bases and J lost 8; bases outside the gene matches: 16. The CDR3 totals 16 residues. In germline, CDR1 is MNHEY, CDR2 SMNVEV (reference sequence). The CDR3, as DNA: TGTGCCAGCAGCCATCCCCCCGGGACAGGGATGGCCGGCTACACCTTC. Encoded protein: CASSHPPGTGMAGYTF.

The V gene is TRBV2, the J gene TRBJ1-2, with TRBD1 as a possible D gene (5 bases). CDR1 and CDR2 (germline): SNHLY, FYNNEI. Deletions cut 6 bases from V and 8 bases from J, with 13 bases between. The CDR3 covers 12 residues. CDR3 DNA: TGTGCCAGCAGCAGGGAGGGTGTAGGCTACACCTTC. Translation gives CASSREGVGYTF.

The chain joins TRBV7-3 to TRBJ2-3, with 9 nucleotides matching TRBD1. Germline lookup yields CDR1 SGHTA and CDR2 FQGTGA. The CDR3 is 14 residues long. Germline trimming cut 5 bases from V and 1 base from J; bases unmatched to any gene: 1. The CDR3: CASSRDRGTDTQYF. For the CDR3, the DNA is TGTGCCAGCAGCCGGGACAGGGGCACAGATACGCAGTATTTT.

For the CDR3, the DNA is TGCGCCAGCAGCCCGGGACAGGAAACACAGCCCCAGCATTTT. This translates into CASSPGQETQPQHF. The chain employs TRBV5-1 and TRBJ1-5; 8 positions match TRBD1. The CDR3 covers 14 residues. With V trimmed by 4 bases and J by 7 bases, 7 bases remained unmatched. Germline CDR1 reads SGHRS; CDR2 reads YFSETQ.

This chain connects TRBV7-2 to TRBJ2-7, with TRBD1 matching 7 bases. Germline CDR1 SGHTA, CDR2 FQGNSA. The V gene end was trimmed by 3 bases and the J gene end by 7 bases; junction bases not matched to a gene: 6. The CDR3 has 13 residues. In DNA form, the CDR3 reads TGTGCCAGCAGCTTCGACAGGGAAGGGGAGCAGTACTTC. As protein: CASSFDREGEQYF.

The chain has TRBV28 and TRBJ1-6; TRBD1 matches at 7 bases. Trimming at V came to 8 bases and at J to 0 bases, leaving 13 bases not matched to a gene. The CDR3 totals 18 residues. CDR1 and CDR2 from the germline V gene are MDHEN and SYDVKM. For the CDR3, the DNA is TGTGCCAGCGCGACAGGGCTCTCGGGGAGCTCCTATAATTCACCCCTCCACTTT. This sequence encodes CASATGLSGSSYNSPLHF.

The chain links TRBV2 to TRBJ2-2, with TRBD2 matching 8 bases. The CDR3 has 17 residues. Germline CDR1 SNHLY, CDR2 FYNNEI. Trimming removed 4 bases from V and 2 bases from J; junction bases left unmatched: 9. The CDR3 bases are TGTGCCAGCAGTGCCCGCTTAGCGGGACCTAACACCGGGGAGCTGTTTTTT. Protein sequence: CASSARLAGPNTGELFF.

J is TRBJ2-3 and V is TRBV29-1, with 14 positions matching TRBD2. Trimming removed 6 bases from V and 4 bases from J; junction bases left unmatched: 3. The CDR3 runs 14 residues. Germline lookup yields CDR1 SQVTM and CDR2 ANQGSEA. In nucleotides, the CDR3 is TGCAGCGTCTCGGGACTAGCGGGAGCAGATACGCAGTATTTT. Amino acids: CSVSGLAGADTQYF.

This chain's CDR3 is CASSPLPLAGLSTDTQYF. The CDR3 bases are TGTGCCAGCTCTCCTCTACCCCTAGCGGGGCTTAGCACAGATACGCAGTATTTT. The V and J genes are TRBV18 and TRBJ2-3; 9 bases fit TRBD2. The CDR3 consists of 18 residues. CDR1 and CDR2 from the germline V gene are KGHSH and LQKENI. V shed 6 bases, J shed 0 bases, and the junction held 13 bases outside the gene matches.

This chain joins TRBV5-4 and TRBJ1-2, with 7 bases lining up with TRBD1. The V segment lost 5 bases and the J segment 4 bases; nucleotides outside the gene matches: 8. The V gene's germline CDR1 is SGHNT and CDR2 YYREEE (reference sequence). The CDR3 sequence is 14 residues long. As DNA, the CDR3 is TGTGCCAGCAGACCTGACAGGGCTAGCTATGGCTACACCTTC. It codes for CASRPDRASYGYTF.

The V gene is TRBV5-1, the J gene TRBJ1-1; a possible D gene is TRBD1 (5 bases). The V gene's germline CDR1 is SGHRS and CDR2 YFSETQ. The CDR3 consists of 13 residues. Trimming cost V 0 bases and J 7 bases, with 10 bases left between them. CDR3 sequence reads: CASSLDRQGEAFF. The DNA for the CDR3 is TGCGCCAGCAGCTTGGACAGGCAGGGTGAAGCTTTCTTT.

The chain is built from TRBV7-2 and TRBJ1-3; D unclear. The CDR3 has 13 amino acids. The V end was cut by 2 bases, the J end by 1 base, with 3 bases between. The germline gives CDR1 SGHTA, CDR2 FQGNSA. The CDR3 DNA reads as TGTGCCAGCAGCTTACGGTCTGGAAACACCATATATTTT. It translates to CASSLRSGNTIYF.

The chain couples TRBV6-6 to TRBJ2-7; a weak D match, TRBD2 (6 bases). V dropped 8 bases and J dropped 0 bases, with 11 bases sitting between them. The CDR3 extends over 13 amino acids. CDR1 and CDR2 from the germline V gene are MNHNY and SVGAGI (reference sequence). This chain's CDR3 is CASEGLLSYEQYF. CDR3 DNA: TGTGCCAGCGAGGGACTCCTCTCCTACGAGCAGTACTTC.

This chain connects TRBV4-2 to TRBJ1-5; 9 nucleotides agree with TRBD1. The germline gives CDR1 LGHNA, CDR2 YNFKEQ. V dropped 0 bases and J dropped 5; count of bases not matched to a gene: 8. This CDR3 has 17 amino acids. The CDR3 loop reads CASSQDRWTGVDQPQHF. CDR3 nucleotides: TGTGCCAGCAGCCAAGATCGGTGGACAGGGGTCGATCAGCCCCAGCATTTT.

The CDR3 DNA is TGCGCCAGCAGTCAATCATTTTCCGTTAGCAATCAGCCCCAGCATTTT. It specifies CASSQSFSVSNQPQHF. The chain links TRBV23-1 to TRBJ1-5; D unclear. TRBV23-1 is filed as an ORF, its function uncertain. This CDR3 comprises 16 residues. Trimming stripped 0 bases from V and 0 bases from J, with 9 bases between.

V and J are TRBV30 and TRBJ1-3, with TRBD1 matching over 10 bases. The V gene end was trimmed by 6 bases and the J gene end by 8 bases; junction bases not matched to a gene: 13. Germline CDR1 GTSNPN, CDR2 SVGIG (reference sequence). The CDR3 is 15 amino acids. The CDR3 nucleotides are TGTGCCTGCCATCCCTTAGACAGGGGGCCAGACACCATATATTTT. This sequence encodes CACHPLDRGPDTIYF.

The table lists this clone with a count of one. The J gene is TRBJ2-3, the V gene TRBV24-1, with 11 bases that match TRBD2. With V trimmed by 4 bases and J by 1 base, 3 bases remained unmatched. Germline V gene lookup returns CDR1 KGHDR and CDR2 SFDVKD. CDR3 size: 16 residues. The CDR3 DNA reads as TGTGCCACCAGTGACCCGGGACTAGCGGGCACAGATACGCAGTATTTT. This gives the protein CATSDPGLAGTDTQYF.

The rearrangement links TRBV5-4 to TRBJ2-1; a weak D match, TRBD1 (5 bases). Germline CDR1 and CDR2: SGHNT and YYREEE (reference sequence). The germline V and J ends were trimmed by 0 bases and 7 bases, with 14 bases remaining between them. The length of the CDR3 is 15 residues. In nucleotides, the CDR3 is TGTGCCAGCAGCTTGGTTCAGGGAAGTTGGAATGAGCAGTTCTTC. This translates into CASSLVQGSWNEQFF.

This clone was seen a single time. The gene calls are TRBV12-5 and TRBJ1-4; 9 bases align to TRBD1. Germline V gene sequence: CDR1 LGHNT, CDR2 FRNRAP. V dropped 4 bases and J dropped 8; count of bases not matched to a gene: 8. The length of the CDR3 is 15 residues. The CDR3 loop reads CASGSGQGGYEKLFF. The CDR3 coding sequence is TGTGCTAGTGGTTCGGGACAGGGCGGATACGAAAAACTGTTTTTT.

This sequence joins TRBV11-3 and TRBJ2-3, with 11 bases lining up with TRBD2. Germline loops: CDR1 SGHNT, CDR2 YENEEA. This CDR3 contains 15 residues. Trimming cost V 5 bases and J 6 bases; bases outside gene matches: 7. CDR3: CASSITSGGSDTQYF. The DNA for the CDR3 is TGTGCCAGCAGCATAACTAGCGGGGGTTCCGATACGCAGTATTTT.

The CDR3, as DNA: TGTGCCAGCAGTTCCGGGGTAGATACGCAGTATTTT. Protein product: CASSSGVDTQYF. The V gene is TRBV6-5, the J gene TRBJ2-3; D is possibly TRBD2 (5 bases). The CDR3 is 12 amino acids. In germline, CDR1 is MNHEY, CDR2 SVGAGI. V was cut by 4 bases and J by 5 bases, with 7 bases left in between.

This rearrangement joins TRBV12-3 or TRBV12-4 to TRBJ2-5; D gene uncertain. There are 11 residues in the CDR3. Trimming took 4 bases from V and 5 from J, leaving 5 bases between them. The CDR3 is CASSSVETQYF. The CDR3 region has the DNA TGTGCCAGCAGTTCCGTGGAGACCCAGTACTTC.

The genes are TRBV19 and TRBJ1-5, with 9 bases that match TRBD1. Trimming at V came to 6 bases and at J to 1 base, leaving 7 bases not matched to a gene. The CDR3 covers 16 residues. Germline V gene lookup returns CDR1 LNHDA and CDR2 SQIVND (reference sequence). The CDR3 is CASSPSGTGSNQPQHF. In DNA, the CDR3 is TGTGCCAGTAGCCCCTCCGGGACAGGGAGCAATCAGCCCCAGCATTTT. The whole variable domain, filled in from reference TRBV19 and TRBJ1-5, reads DGGITQSPKYLFRKEGQNVTLSCEQNLNHDAMYWYRQDPGQGLRLIYYSQIVNDFQKGDIAEGYSVSREKKESFPLTVTSAQKNPTAFYLCASSPSGTGSNQPQHFGDGTRLSIL.